A single sample gave rise to the 21 T cell receptor beta chains below, sequenced in a study of T cells in Graves' hyperthyroidism and ophthalmopathy (dated by TCRdb to the late 2010s). Libraries were prepared through multiplex PCR. This sample was sequenced with an Illumina HiSeq 2000. The TCR beta CDR3 regions were amplified from the RNA transcripts. For the first round of RT-PCR on the TCR CDR3, the HTBI primer set was used together with the Qiagen OneStep RT-PCR kit. TCRdb reworked the public reads: Q25 trimming with fastp, MiXCR clone assembly, productive beta chains retained. All rows with the same CDR3 protein become a single entry with the most common DNA and genes. Present in this sample are some 300,000 distinct CDR3 sequences, around 15% of which were seen just once. The ten largest clones represent 7% to 9.5% of the sample. Sequenced input: blood. The receptors were gathered from a woman in her 40s with Graves' hyperthyroidism.

The chain uses TRBV5-5 and TRBJ1-5; 7 bases map to TRBD1. With V trimmed by 0 bases and J by 5 bases, 8 bases remained unmatched. Germline V gene data show CDR1 as SGHKS and CDR2 as YYEKEE (reference sequence). CDR3 length equals 16 residues. This chain's CDR3 is CASSLGTGQGDQPQHF. The CDR3 DNA reads as TGTGCCAGCAGCTTGGGGACAGGTCAGGGGGATCAGCCCCAGCATTTT.

This clonotype was picked up many times. The V call is TRBV11-1, the J call TRBJ1-2; tentative D call: TRBD1 (6 bases). The CDR3 is made up of 12 amino acids. Trimming left V 5 bases short and J 7 bases short, with 11 bases between. Per the germline V gene, CDR1 is SGHAT and CDR2 is FQDESV (reference sequence). The CDR3 reads CASSREGVGYTF. The CDR3 DNA reads as TGTGCCAGCAGCCGAGAGGGGGTTGGCTACACCTTC.

This clonotype was seen at least ten times. This rearrangement joins TRBV6-5 to TRBJ1-1; D not certain. Germline V gene sequence: CDR1 MNHEY, CDR2 SVGAGI. The CDR3 covers 12 residues. Trimming removed 2 bases at V and 3 bases at J, with 4 bases between. As DNA, the CDR3 is TGTGCCAGCAGTTACGGGGACACTGAAGCTTTCTTT. This codes for CASSYGDTEAFF.

There are many counts of this clonotype. V and J are TRBV5-1 and TRBJ2-3; 8 bases are shared with TRBD2. V shed 0 bases and J 1 base; nucleotides not matched to a gene: 4. The CDR3 spans 16 residues. Germline loops: CDR1 SGHRS, CDR2 YFSETQ. CDR3 in DNA: TGCGCCAGCAGCTTGGTAGCGGGGCGAGGCACAGATACGCAGTATTTT. This encodes CASSLVAGRGTDTQYF.

The chain joins TRBV13 to TRBJ2-7; 10 bases fit TRBD1. Trimming cost V 2 bases and J 4 bases; bases outside gene matches: 2. The germline V gene encodes CDR1 PRHDT and CDR2 FYEKMQ (reference sequence). This CDR3 contains 14 residues. CDR3 DNA: TGTGCCAGCAGCTTATGGGACAGGGGATACGAGCAGTACTTC. This gives the protein CASSLWDRGYEQYF.

The sample holds many counts of this clonotype. This rearrangement joins TRBV27 to TRBJ2-5, with TRBD1 as a possible D gene (6 bases). CDR3 length equals 15 residues. The V gene's germline CDR1 is MNHEY and CDR2 SMNVEV (reference sequence). V lost 6 bases and J lost 1, with 15 bases in between. In DNA form, the CDR3 reads TGTGCCAGCAGCCAACTACAGGGCCTCCAAGAGACCCAGTACTTC. It yields the protein CASSQLQGLQETQYF.

This clonotype was seen repeatedly, ten times or more. V is TRBV20-1 and J is TRBJ1-1; no reliable D call. CDR1 is DFQATT, CDR2 SNEGSKA, per germline (reference sequence). The CDR3 loop spans 12 amino acids. Trimming took 0 bases from V and 5 from J, leaving 7 bases between them. CDR3 DNA sequence: TGCAGTGCTAGAGACAGAAGGACTGAAGCTTTCTTT. Its protein is CSARDRRTEAFF.

Ten or more counts support this clonotype. The rearrangement links TRBV2 to TRBJ1-2; D remains unclear. CDR1 and CDR2 from the germline V gene are SNHLY and FYNNEI. This CDR3 is built from 15 residues. Deletions cut 8 bases from V and 8 bases from J, with 24 bases between. This CDR3 is CASSLDTAPVGGYTF. The CDR3 DNA reads as TGTGCCAGCTCCCTAGACACAGCACCGGTTGGAGGCTACACCTTC.

Comment on this clonotype: Just one base apart from a much larger clone, this may be a read error. This chain links TRBV3-1 with TRBJ2-7; 7 positions match TRBD1. Germline assignment: CDR1 LGHDT and CDR2 YNNKEL (reference sequence). The CDR3 extends over 15 amino acids. The CDR3 sequence: CTSSQAEGGVYEQYF. The CDR3 region has the DNA TGTACCAGCAGCCAAGCTGAAGGGGGCGTCTACGAGCAGTACTTC.

This clonotype appeared many times. The J gene is TRBJ2-1, the V gene TRBV12-3 or TRBV12-4; 7 positions match TRBD1. The CDR3 is made up of 15 amino acids. The ends lost 4 bases at V and 4 bases at J; junction bases unmatched: 7. In nucleotides, the CDR3 is TGTGCCAGCAGTTGGAGAGGGGGCCTTTACAATGAGCAGTTCTTC. Protein: CASSWRGGLYNEQFF.

This clonotype showed up many times. The rearrangement joins TRBV20-1 to TRBJ2-5, with 7 bases lining up with TRBD2. Germline CDR1 is DFQATT and CDR2 is SNEGSKA (reference sequence). The CDR3 has 12 amino acids. V trimming: 5 bases; J trimming: 4 bases; junction bases outside the gene matches: 4. In DNA form, the CDR3 reads TGCAGTGCTCCAATAGCGGGAGAGACCCAGTACTTC. Translation: CSAPIAGETQYF.

This clonotype has at least ten counts. The J gene is TRBJ1-3, the V gene TRBV29-1; D is ambiguous. This CDR3 is built from 10 residues. V lost 8 bases, J lost 8 bases, and 10 bases lay in between. CDR1 and CDR2 (germline): SQVTM, ANQGSEA. This CDR3 is CSNVPHTIYF. CDR3 DNA: TGCAGCAACGTCCCTCACACCATATATTTT.

This clonotype was detected ten times or more. This chain connects TRBV2 to TRBJ2-1; maybe TRBD2 (5 bases). Germline lookup yields CDR1 SNHLY and CDR2 FYNNEI. Trimming cost V 1 base and J 5 bases, with 12 bases left between them. This CDR3 has 15 amino acids. This CDR3 reads CASSEEAVTDNEQFF. In nucleotides, the CDR3 is TGTGCCAGCAGTGAAGAAGCGGTCACGGACAATGAGCAGTTCTTC.

This clonotype was seen more than once but under ten times. V gene TRBV20-1 combines with J gene TRBJ2-5; D is ambiguous. CDR1 and CDR2 from the germline V gene are DFQATT and SNEGSKA (reference sequence). This CDR3 spans 10 amino acids. Trimming shortened V by 5 bases and J by 5 bases, and 6 bases separated the two germline ends. CDR3 sequence reads: CSASVETQYF. CDR3 DNA sequence: TGCAGTGCTTCCGTGGAGACCCAGTACTTC.

This clonotype was counted at least ten times. The chain has TRBV3-1 and TRBJ2-3, with 8 bases that match TRBD2. In germline, CDR1 is LGHDT, CDR2 YNNKEL (reference sequence). V lost 2 bases, J lost 2 bases, and 6 bases stayed unmatched. The CDR3 length is 16 residues. The CDR3 loop is CASSQFSGALTDTQYF. In nucleotides, the CDR3 is TGTGCCAGCAGCCAATTTAGCGGGGCTCTCACAGATACGCAGTATTTT.

This clonotype showed up many times. In nucleotides, the CDR3 is TGTGCCAGCAGGAAAGGGGGGAGCACCTACAATGAGCAGTTCTTC. It codes for CASRKGGSTYNEQFF. V is TRBV2 and J is TRBJ2-1; D is perhaps TRBD1 or TRBD2 (6 bases each). V gave up 6 bases and J gave up 2 bases, with 14 bases separating them. The CDR3 spans 15 residues. Germline CDR1 is SNHLY and CDR2 is FYNNEI.

This clonotype was seen only a few times. The chain joins TRBV30 to TRBJ1-1; D might be TRBD1 (5 bases). Between the trimmed V and J ends, which lost 0 bases and 7 bases, there was a span of 18 bases. The CDR3 totals 15 residues. Germline CDR1 reads GTSNPN; CDR2 reads SVGIG (reference sequence). The CDR3 nucleotides are TGTGCCTGGAGTGTACGGGCAGGGAGCCCAATTGAAGCTTTCTTT. Protein sequence: CAWSVRAGSPIEAFF.

This clonotype has at least ten counts. This chain connects TRBV2 to TRBJ2-7; D remains unclear. Germline V CDR1 and CDR2: SNHLY, FYNNEI. There are 14 residues in the CDR3. Trimming cost V 3 bases and J 0 bases, with 9 bases left between them. The CDR3 region is CASSEVTVSYEQYF. CDR3 in DNA: TGTGCCAGCAGTGAGGTGACGGTCTCCTACGAGCAGTACTTC.

Ten or more counts support this clonotype. The CDR3 loop is CASSSKVGELFF. The CDR3 nucleotides read TGCGCCAGCAGCTCCAAAGTTGGGGAGCTGTTTTTT. J is TRBJ2-2 and V is TRBV5-1; D gene unclear. Germline CDR1 and CDR2: SGHRS and YFSETQ. Trimming shortened V by 3 bases and J by 8 bases, and 8 bases separated the two germline ends. This CDR3 region has 12 residues.

This clonotype was counted many times. This rearrangement joins TRBV28 to TRBJ2-1, with TRBD1 identical over 7 bases. The CDR3 has 17 residues. V dropped 5 bases and J dropped 0; count of bases not matched to a gene: 10. The germline V gene has CDR1 MDHEN and CDR2 SYDVKM. The CDR3 nucleotides read TGTGCCAGCAGTATAACAGGGGCTGTGAGCTCCTACAATGAGCAGTTCTTC. Translation gives CASSITGAVSSYNEQFF.

In this sample, this clonotype turned up a few times. The chain has TRBV19 and TRBJ2-7; D is ambiguous. Looked up from germline, CDR1 is LNHDA and CDR2 is SQIVND (reference sequence). This CDR3 contains 12 residues. V was shortened by 6 bases and J by 4 bases, with 10 bases between the two germline ends. The CDR3: CASRGRTYEQYF. CDR3 nucleotides: TGTGCCAGTAGAGGAAGAACGTACGAGCAGTACTTC. The variable domain in full, completed from reference TRBV19 and TRBJ2-7, reads DGGITQSPKYLFRKEGQNVTLSCEQNLNHDAMYWYRQDPGQGLRLIYYSQIVNDFQKGDIAEGYSVSREKKESFPLTVTSAQKNPTAFYLCASRGRTYEQYFGPGTRLTVT.